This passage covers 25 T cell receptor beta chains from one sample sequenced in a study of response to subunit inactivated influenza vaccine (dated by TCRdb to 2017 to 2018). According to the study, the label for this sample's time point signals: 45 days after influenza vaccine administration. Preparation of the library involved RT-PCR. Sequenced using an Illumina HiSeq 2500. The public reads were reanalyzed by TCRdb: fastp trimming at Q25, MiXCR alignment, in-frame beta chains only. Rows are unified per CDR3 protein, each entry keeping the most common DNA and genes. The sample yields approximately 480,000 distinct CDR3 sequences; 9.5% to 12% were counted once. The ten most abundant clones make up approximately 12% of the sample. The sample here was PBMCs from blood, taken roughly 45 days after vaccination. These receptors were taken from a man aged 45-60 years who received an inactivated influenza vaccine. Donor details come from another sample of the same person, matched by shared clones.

This chain's CDR3 is CASGLRLAHYNEQFF. CDR3 nucleotides: TGTGCCAGCGGCCTTCGGTTAGCGCATTACAATGAGCAGTTCTTC. J is TRBJ2-1 and V is TRBV12-3 or TRBV12-4; possibly TRBD2 for D (5 bases). The CDR3 covers 15 residues. V lost 8 bases and J 4 bases, leaving 18 bases between the germline ends.

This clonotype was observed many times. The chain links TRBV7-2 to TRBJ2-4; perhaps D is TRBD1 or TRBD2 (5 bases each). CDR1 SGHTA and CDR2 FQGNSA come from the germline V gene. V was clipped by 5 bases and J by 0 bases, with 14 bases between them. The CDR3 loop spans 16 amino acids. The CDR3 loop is CASSHPAGTAKNIQYF. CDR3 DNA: TGTGCCAGCAGCCACCCAGCCGGGACAGCCAAAAACATTCAGTACTTC.

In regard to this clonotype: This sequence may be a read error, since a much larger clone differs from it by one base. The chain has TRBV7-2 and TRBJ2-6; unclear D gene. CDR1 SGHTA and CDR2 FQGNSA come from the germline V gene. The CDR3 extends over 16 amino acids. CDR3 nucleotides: TGTGCCATCAGCTTACGGCATAGCTCTGGGGCCAACGTCCTGACTTTC. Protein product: CAISLRHSSGANVLTF.

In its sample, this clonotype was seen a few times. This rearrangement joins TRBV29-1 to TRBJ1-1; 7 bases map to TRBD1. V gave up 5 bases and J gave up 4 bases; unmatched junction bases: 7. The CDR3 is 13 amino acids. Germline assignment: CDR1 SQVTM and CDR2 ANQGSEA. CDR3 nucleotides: TGCAGCGTTTCCGACAGGGTTAGCACTGAAGCTTTCTTT. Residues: CSVSDRVSTEAFF.

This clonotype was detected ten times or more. The CDR3 is CASSFEIQGAQGYTF. The CDR3 DNA follows: TGTGCCAGCAGTTTCGAGATACAGGGGGCCCAGGGCTACACCTTC. This rearrangement joins TRBV12-3 or TRBV12-4 to TRBJ1-2; 9 bases map to TRBD1. V dropped 3 bases and J dropped 8; count of bases not matched to a gene: 10. The CDR3 sequence is 15 residues long.

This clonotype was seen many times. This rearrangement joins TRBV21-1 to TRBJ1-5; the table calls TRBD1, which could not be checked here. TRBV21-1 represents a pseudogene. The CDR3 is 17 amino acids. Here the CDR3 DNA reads TGTGCCAGCAGCAAAGCTAAGGGACAGGGGGCCAATCAGCCCCAGCATTTT. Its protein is CASSKAKGQGANQPQHF.

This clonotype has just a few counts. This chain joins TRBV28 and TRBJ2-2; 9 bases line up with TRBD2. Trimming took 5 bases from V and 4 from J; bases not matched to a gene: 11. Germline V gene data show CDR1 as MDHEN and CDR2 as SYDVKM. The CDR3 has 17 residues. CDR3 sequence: CASSDPGREGRTGELFF. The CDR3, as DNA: TGTGCCAGCAGTGACCCTGGGCGGGAGGGCCGCACCGGGGAGCTGTTTTTT.

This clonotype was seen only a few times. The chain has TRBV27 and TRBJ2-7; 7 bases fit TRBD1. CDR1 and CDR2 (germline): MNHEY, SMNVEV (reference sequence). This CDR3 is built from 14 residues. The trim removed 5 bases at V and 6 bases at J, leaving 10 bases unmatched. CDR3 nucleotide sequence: TGTGCCAGCAGTCCTATTACAGGGGTTGGCGAGCAGTACTTC. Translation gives CASSPITGVGEQYF.

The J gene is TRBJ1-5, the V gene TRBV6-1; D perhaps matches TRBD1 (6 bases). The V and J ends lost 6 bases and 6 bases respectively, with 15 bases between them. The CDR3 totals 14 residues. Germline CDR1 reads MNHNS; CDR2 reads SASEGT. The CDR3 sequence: CASRPRQAGQPQHF. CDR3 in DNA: TGTGCCAGCAGACCGCGACAGGCAGGTCAGCCCCAGCATTTT.

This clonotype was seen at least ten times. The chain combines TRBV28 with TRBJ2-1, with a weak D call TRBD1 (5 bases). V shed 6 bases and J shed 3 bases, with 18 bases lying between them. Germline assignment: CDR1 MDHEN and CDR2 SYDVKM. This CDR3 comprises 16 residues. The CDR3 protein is CASRPLQGTDYNEQFF. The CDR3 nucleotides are TGTGCCAGCAGGCCCCTTCAGGGAACCGACTACAATGAGCAGTTCTTC.

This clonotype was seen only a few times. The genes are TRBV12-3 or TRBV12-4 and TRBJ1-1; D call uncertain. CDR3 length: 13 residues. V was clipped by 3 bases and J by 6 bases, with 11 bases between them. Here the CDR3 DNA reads TGTGCCAGCAGTTTGGCCCGCCACGCTGAAGCTTTCTTT. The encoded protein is CASSLARHAEAFF.

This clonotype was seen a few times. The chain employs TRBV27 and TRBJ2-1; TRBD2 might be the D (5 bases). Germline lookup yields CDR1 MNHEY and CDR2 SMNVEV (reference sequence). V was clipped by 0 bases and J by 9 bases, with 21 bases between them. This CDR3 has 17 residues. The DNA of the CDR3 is TGTGCCAGCAGTTTATCAGCGGCCCTAGCTATAGTTGGTGAGCAGTTCTTC. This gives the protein CASSLSAALAIVGEQFF.

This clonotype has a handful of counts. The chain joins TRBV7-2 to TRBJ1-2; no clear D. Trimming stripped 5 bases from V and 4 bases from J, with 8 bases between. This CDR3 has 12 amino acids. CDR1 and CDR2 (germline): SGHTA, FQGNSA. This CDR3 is CASSPVLYGYTF. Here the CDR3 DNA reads TGTGCCAGCAGCCCTGTCCTCTATGGCTACACCTTC.

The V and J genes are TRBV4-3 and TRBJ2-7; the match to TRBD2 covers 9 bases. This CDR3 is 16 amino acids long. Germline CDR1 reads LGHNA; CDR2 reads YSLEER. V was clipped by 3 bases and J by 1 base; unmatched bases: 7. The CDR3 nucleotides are TGCGCCAGCAGCCAGCGTCTAGCGGGACCTTCCTACGAGCAGTACTTC. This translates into CASSQRLAGPSYEQYF.

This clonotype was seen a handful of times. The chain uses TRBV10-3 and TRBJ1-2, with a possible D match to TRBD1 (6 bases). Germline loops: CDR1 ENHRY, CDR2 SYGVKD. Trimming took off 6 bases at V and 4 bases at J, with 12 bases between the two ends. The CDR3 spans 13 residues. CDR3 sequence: CAISPRDTYGYTF. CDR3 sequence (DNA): TGTGCCATCAGCCCCCGGGACACCTATGGCTACACCTTC.

The CDR3 protein is CASSPKAGASVLAKNIQYF. DNA for the CDR3: TGTGCCAGCAGCCCCAAAGCGGGAGCCAGTGTTTTAGCCAAAAACATTCAGTACTTC. The gene calls are TRBV11-2 and TRBJ2-4; 8 nucleotides agree with TRBD2. The junction had 15 bases not matched to a gene; V was cut back by 5 bases and J by 0 bases. The CDR3 sequence is 19 residues long. CDR1 SGHAT and CDR2 FQNNGV come from the germline V gene.

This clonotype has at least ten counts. The CDR3 DNA is TGCAGCGTTGCTTCTGGGAATCAGCCCCAGCATTTT. Amino acid sequence: CSVASGNQPQHF. The chain joins TRBV29-1 to TRBJ1-5; no clear D. CDR1 and CDR2 (germline): SQVTM, ANQGSEA. Trimming cost V 4 bases and J 4 bases, with 8 bases left between them. The CDR3 loop spans 12 amino acids.

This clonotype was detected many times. The CDR3 sequence is CASSRTQYTEAFF. For the CDR3, the DNA is TGTGCCAGCAGCCGGACTCAGTACACTGAAGCTTTCTTT. The V call is TRBV11-2, the J call TRBJ1-1; D unresolved. The germline gives CDR1 SGHAT, CDR2 FQNNGV. CDR3 length equals 13 residues. V lost 5 bases and J lost 3, with 10 bases in between. Full variable domain (outside the CDR3, taken from reference TRBV11-2 and TRBJ1-1): EAGVAQSPRYKIIEKRQSVAFWCNPISGHATLYWYQQILGQGPKLLIQFQNNGVVDDSQLPKDRFSAERLKGVDSTLKIQPAKLEDSAVYLCASSRTQYTEAFFGQGTRLTVV.

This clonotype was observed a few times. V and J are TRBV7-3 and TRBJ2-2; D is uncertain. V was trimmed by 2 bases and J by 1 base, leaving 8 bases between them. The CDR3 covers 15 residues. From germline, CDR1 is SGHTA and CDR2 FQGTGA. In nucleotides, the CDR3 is TGTGCCAGCAGCTTATCATTAGGGAACACCGGGGAGCTGTTTTTT. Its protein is CASSLSLGNTGELFF.

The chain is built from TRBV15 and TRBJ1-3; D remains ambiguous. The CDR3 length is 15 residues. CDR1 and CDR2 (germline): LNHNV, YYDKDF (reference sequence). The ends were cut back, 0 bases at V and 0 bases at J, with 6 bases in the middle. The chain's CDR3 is CATSRDSGSGNTIYF. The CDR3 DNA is TGTGCCACCAGCAGAGATAGCGGCTCTGGAAACACCATATATTTT.

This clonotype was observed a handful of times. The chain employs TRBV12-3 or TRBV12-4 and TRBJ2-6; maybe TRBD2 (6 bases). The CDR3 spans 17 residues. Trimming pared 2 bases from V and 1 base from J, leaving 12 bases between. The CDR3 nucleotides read TGTGCCAGCAGTTTATCCTCAGGGACTTCTGGGGCCAACGTCCTGACTTTC. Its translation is CASSLSSGTSGANVLTF.

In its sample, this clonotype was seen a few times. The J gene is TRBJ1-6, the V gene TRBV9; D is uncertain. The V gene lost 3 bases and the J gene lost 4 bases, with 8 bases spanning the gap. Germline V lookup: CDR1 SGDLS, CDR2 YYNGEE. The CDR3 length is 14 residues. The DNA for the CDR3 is TGTGCCAGCAGCGAACAGCCTTATAATTCACCCCTCCACTTT. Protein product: CASSEQPYNSPLHF. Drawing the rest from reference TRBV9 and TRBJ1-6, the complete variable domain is DSGVTQTPKHLITATGQRVTLRCSPRSGDLSVYWYQQSLDQGLQFLIQYYNGEERAKGNILERFSAQQFPDLHSELNLSSLELGDSALYFCASSEQPYNSPLHFGNGTRLTVT.

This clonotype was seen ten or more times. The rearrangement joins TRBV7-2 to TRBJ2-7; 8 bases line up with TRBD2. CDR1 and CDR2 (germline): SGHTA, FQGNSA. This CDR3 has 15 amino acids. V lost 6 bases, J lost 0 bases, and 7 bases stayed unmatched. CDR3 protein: CASRFSGASSYEQYF. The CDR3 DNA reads TGTGCCAGCAGATTTAGCGGGGCTAGCTCCTACGAGCAGTACTTC. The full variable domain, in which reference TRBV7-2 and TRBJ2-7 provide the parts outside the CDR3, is GAGVSQSPSNKVTEKGKDVELRCDPISGHTALYWYRQSLGQGLEFLIYFQGNSAPDKSGLPSDRFSAERTGGSVSTLTIQRTQQEDSAVYLCASRFSGASSYEQYFGPGTRLTVT.

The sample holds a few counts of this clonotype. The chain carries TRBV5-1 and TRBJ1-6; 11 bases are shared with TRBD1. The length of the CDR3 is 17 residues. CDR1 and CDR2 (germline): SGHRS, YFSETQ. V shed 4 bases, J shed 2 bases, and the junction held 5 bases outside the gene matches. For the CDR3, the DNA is TGCGCCAGCAGCACCCGGGACAGGGGGACCTATAATTCACCCCTCCACTTT. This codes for CASSTRDRGTYNSPLHF.

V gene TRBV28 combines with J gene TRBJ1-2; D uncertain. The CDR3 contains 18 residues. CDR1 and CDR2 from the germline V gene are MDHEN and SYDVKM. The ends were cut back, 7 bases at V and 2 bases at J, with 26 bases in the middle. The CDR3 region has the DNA TGTGCCAGCAACACAGCCGGGATCCTTACATCCCAAAACTATGGCTACACCTTC. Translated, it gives CASNTAGILTSQNYGYTF.